The T cell receptor (beta chain) described here comes from a study of STAT3 mutations in large granular lymphocyte leukemia. Study results and limitations: Variable sampling intervals and differing treatment regimens complicated linking therapy response to TCR clonal burden changes. Every T-cell large granular lymphocyte leukemia patient had at least one immunodominant TCR beta clonotype. In 6 of 18 patients, new TCR clonotypes emerged after therapy.

In regard to this clone: Its antigen remains unidentified.

Approximately 40,000 productive templates were obtained per sample on average. The data were produced by immunoSEQ multiplex PCR, yet TCRdb's version contains in-frame clones alone and is incomplete. Among under 35,000 clones listed, over 60% were seen once. This CDR3 contains 16 residues. Looked up from germline, CDR1 is MNHEY and CDR2 is SMNVEV (reference sequence). The V gene end was trimmed by 5 bases and the J gene end by 0 bases; junction bases not matched to a gene: 7. This chain joins TRBV27 and TRBJ2-3; TRBD2 agrees at 8 bases. The receptor was isolated from a woman aged 45-65 years with T-cell large granular lymphocyte leukemia. Some clones in this sample may be carry-over from other donors' samples. Sequencing was done on a sample of peripheral blood mononuclear cells. The CDR3 here is CASSTSGPASTDTQYF. In DNA, the CDR3 is TGTGCCAGCAGTACTAGCGGTCCTGCTAGCACAGATACGCAGTATTTT.